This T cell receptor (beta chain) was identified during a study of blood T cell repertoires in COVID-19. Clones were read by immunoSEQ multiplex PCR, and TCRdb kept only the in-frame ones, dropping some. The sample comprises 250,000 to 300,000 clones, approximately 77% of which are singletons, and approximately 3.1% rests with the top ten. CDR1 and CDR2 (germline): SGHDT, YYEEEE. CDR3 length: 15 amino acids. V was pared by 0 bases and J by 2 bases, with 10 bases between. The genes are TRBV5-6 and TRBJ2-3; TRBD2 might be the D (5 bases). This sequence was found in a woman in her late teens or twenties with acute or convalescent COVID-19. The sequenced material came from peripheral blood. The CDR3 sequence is CASSLVAGLTDTQYF. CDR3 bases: TGTGCCAGCAGCTTGGTCGCGGGCCTCACAGATACGCAGTATTTT.